This TCR beta chain was captured by sequencing in a study of cytomegalovirus exposure and HLA in healthy donors. To note about this clone: The antigen is not known.

V was pared by 5 bases and J by 5 bases, with 11 bases of the junction left unmatched. From germline, CDR1 is SGHVS and CDR2 FNYEAQ. CDR3 length: 15 amino acids. It was with 60 Vbeta and 13 Jbeta primers that the PCR ran. The protocol was immunoSEQ multiplex PCR, while the TCRdb copy is restricted to in-frame clones and leaves out a portion. Among more than 150,000 clones listed, about three quarters were seen once. Study-wide findings and caveats: Accounts indicate the classifier identified cytomegalovirus status with strong specificity and sensitivity.

The sequence was obtained from a woman between 40 and 50 years old in good health and CMV-seropositive. J is TRBJ2-5 and V is TRBV7-6; TRBD2 agrees at 7 bases. Sequenced material: PBMCs. CDR3 coding DNA: TGTGCCAGCAGCCAAGAAGGGGCGGGGGATGAGACCCAGTACTTC. This translates into CASSQEGAGDETQYF.